The rows below give T cell receptor beta chains drawn from one sample of a study of T cell responses to AZD1222 COVID-19 vaccine. The method was immunoSEQ multiplex PCR; TCRdb's version includes in-frame clones alone and lacks a portion of them. In the table there are about 64,000 clones, 90% to 95% of which are singletons. The sequencing here drew on peripheral blood, taken 28 days after the second dose of the MenACWY control vaccine. These receptor sequences come from an adult who received the MenACWY meningococcal vaccine as a control. Each CDR3 is given with its conserved first and last residue. A D gene is named only where the DNA matches it firmly. Expanded clones are given a class, and other clones once, few, many or no size at all.

j_gene: TRBJ2-1
abundance: NA
d_gene: TRBD1
v_gene: TRBV19
CDR3aa: CASSTPRTGRYNEQFF
CDR3nt: TGTGCCAGTAGTACCCCTCGGACAGGGCGCTACAATGAGCAGTTCTTC

j_gene: TRBJ1-5
abundance: NA
d_gene: TRBD1
v_gene: TRBV6-5
CDR3aa: CASTGTGFNQPQHF
CDR3nt: TGTGCCAGTACCGGGACAGGGTTTAATCAGCCCCAGCATTTT

j_gene: TRBJ2-1
abundance: large
d_gene: NA
v_gene: TRBV18
CDR3aa: CASSHSLGSLGGCPSSNEQFF
CDR3nt: TGTGCCAGCTCACATTCGTTGGGCTCACTAGGAGGATGCCCCTCCAGCAATGAGCAGTTCTTC

j_gene: TRBJ2-7
abundance: NA
d_gene: NA
v_gene: TRBV7-8
CDR3aa: CASSSRDMEPYEQYF
CDR3nt: TGTGCCAGCAGCTCCCGGGACATGGAACCCTACGAGCAGTACTTC

j_gene: TRBJ2-1
abundance: NA
d_gene: TRBD2
v_gene: TRBV27
CDR3aa: CASSLKAARSSGGPAIQFF
CDR3nt: TGTGCCAGCAGTTTAAAGGCAGCGCGCTCTAGCGGAGGTCCTGCTATTCAGTTCTTC

j_gene: TRBJ2-3
abundance: NA
d_gene: NA
v_gene: TRBV29-1
CDR3aa: CSVNLQGRDTQYF
CDR3nt: TGCAGCGTGAACCTACAGGGCCGAGATACGCAGTATTTT

j_gene: TRBJ1-2
abundance: NA
d_gene: NA
v_gene: TRBV3-1/TRBV3-2
CDR3aa: CASSHGLGTFVFF
CDR3nt: TGTGCCAGCAGCCACGGTCTTGGGACATTTGTCTTCTTC

j_gene: TRBJ1-1
abundance: NA
d_gene: NA
v_gene: TRBV12-3/TRBV12-4
CDR3aa: CASSLAGNTEAFF
CDR3nt: TGTGCCAGCAGTTTAGCAGGGAACACTGAAGCTTTCTTT

j_gene: TRBJ2-7
abundance: NA
d_gene: TRBD1
v_gene: TRBV30
CDR3aa: CAWSAGGYEQYF
CDR3nt: TGTGCCTGGAGTGCAGGGGGTTACGAGCAGTACTTC

j_gene: TRBJ2-1
abundance: NA
d_gene: NA
v_gene: TRBV4-1
CDR3aa: CASSQEGGGGEQFF
CDR3nt: TGCGCCAGCAGCCAGGAGGGAGGGGGAGGTGAGCAGTTCTTC

j_gene: TRBJ2-7
abundance: NA
d_gene: NA
v_gene: TRBV3-1/TRBV3-2
CDR3aa: CASSRQATYEQYF
CDR3nt: TGTGCCAGCAGCCGACAGGCCACCTACGAGCAGTACTTC

j_gene: TRBJ1-2
abundance: NA
d_gene: NA
v_gene: TRBV28
CDR3aa: CASSQPGYGYTF
CDR3nt: TGTGCCAGCAGCCAACCAGGGTATGGCTACACCTTC

j_gene: TRBJ1-1
abundance: NA
d_gene: NA
v_gene: TRBV7-2
CDR3aa: CASSLMRLGAFF
CDR3nt: TGTGCCAGCAGCTTAATGCGCCTTGGAGCTTTCTTT

j_gene: TRBJ2-7
abundance: NA
d_gene: NA
v_gene: TRBV12-5
CDR3aa: CASGSGTHEQYF
CDR3nt: TGTGCTAGTGGTTCAGGAACCCACGAGCAGTACTTC

j_gene: TRBJ2-7
abundance: NA
d_gene: NA
v_gene: TRBV28
CDR3aa: CASSDRLQRYF
CDR3nt: TGTGCCAGCAGTGACCGGTTGCAACGGTACTTC

j_gene: TRBJ1-1
abundance: NA
d_gene: NA
v_gene: TRBV5-5
CDR3aa: CASSLESGWNTEAFF
CDR3nt: TGTGCCAGCAGCTTGGAATCAGGGTGGAACACTGAAGCTTTCTTT

j_gene: TRBJ2-7
abundance: NA
d_gene: TRBD1
v_gene: TRBV29-1
CDR3aa: CSVVAGGTGPYEQYF
CDR3nt: TGCAGCGTCGTCGCGGGCGGGACAGGCCCCTACGAGCAGTACTTC

j_gene: TRBJ1-5
abundance: NA
d_gene: NA
v_gene: TRBV7-2
CDR3aa: CASSSGQNQPQHF
CDR3nt: TGTGCCAGCAGCTCCGGACAGAATCAGCCCCAGCATTTT

j_gene: TRBJ1-1
abundance: NA
d_gene: NA
v_gene: TRBV5-1
CDR3aa: CASSPRGVINTEAFF
CDR3nt: TGCGCCAGCAGCCCCCGGGGGGTGATCAACACTGAAGCTTTCTTT

j_gene: TRBJ1-6
abundance: once
d_gene: NA
v_gene: TRBV12-5
CDR3aa: CASGLGEGSNSPLHF
CDR3nt: TGTGCTAGTGGTTTGGGGGAGGGGAGCAATTCACCCCTCCACTTT

j_gene: TRBJ1-1
abundance: NA
d_gene: NA
v_gene: TRBV7-3
CDR3aa: CASSLNPSVNTEAFF
CDR3nt: TGTGCCAGCAGCTTGAACCCATCGGTGAACACTGAAGCTTTCTTT

j_gene: TRBJ2-7
abundance: NA
d_gene: TRBD2
v_gene: TRBV3-1/TRBV3-2
CDR3aa: CASSQEPGEREVEQYF
CDR3nt: TGTGCCAGCAGCCAAGAGCCTGGGGAGCGGGAGGTCGAGCAGTACTTC

j_gene: TRBJ2-3
abundance: NA
d_gene: NA
v_gene: TRBV5-1
CDR3aa: CASSLELNTDTQYF
CDR3nt: TGCGCCAGCAGCTTGGAACTAAACACAGATACGCAGTATTTT

j_gene: TRBJ2-5
abundance: once
d_gene: NA
v_gene: TRBV24-1
CDR3aa: CATSEKGETQYF
CDR3nt: TGTGCCACCAGTGAGAAGGGGGAGACCCAGTACTTC

j_gene: TRBJ2-1
abundance: NA
d_gene: TRBD1
v_gene: TRBV7-8
CDR3aa: CASRLGTGSRGEQFF
CDR3nt: TGTGCCAGCAGGCTGGGGACAGGGTCACGGGGCGAGCAGTTCTTC